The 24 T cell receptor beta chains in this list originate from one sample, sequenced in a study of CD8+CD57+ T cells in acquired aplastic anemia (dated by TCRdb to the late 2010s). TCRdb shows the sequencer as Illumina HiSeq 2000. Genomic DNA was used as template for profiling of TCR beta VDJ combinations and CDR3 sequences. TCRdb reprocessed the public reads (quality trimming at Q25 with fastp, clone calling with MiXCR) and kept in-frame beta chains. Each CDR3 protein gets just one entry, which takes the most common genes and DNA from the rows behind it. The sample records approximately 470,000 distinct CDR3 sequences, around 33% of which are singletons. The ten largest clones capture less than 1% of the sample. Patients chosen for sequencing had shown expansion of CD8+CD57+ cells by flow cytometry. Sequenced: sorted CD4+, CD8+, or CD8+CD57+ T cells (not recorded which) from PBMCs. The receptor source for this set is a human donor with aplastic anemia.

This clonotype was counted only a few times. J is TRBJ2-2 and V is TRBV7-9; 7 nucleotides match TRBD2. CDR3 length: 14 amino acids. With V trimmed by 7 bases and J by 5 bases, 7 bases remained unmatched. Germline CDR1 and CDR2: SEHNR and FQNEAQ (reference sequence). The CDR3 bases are TGTGCCAGCAACGGCGGGGGAGGAACCGGGGAGCTGTTTTTT. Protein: CASNGGGGTGELFF. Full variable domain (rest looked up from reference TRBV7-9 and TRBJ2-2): DTGVSQNPRHKITKRGQNVTFRCDPISEHNRLYWYRQTLGQGPEFLTYFQNEAQLEKSRLLSDRFSAERPKGSFSTLEIQRTEQGDSAMYLCASNGGGGTGELFFGEGSRLTVL.

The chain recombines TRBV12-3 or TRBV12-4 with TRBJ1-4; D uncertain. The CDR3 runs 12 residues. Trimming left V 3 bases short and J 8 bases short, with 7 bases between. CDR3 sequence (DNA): TGTGCCAGCAGTTTTTTGGGGGAAAAACTGTTTTTT. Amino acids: CASSFLGEKLFF.

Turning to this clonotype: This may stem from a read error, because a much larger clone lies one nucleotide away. CDR3 protein: CVSSRGPINQPQHF. CDR3 nucleotide sequence: TGTGTCAGTAGTCGGGGCCCGATTAATCAGCCCCAGCATTTT. The chain carries TRBV19 and TRBJ1-5, with D maybe TRBD1 (5 bases). This CDR3 contains 14 residues. Germline CDR1 LNHDA, CDR2 SQIVND (reference sequence).

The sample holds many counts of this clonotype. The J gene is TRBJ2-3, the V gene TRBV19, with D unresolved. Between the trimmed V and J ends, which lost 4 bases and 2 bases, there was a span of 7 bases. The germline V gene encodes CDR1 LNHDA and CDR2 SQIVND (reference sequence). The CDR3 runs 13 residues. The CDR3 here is CASSKRNTDTQYF. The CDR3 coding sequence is TGTGCCAGTAGTAAGCGCAACACAGATACGCAGTATTTT. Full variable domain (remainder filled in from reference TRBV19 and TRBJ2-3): DGGITQSPKYLFRKEGQNVTLSCEQNLNHDAMYWYRQDPGQGLRLIYYSQIVNDFQKGDIAEGYSVSREKKESFPLTVTSAQKNPTAFYLCASSKRNTDTQYFGPGTRLTVL.

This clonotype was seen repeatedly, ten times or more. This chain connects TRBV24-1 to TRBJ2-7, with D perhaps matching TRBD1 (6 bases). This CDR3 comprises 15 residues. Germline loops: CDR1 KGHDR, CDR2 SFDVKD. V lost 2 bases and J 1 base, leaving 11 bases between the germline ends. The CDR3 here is CATSDSRGISYEQYF. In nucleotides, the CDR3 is TGTGCCACCAGTGATTCCAGGGGAATTTCCTACGAGCAGTACTTC.

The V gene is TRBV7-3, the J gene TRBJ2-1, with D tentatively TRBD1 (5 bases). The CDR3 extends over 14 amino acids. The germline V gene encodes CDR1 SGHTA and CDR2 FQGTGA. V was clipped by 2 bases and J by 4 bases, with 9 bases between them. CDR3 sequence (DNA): TGTGCCAGCAGCTTACTAGACAGTTACAATGAGCAGTTCTTC. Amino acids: CASSLLDSYNEQFF.

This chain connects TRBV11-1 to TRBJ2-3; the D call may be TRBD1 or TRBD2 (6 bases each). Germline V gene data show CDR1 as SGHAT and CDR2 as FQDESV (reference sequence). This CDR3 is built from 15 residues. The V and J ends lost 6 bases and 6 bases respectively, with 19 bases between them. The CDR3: CASSPRGQDGDTQYF. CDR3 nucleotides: TGTGCCAGCAGTCCACGGGGGCAAGACGGTGATACGCAGTATTTT.

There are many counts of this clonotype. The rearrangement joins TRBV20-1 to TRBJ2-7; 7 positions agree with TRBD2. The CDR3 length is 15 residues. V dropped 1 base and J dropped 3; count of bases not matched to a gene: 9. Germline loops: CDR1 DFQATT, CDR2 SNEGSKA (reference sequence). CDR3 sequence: CSARGLASGGYEQYF. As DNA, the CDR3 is TGCAGTGCTAGAGGACTAGCCTCGGGGGGCTACGAGCAGTACTTC.

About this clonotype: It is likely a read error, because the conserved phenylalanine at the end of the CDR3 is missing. In DNA form, the CDR3 reads TGCAGTGCTTGGGGCCCCAACGGGGGGCCCCAGCATTCT. Translating gives CSAWGPNGGPQHS. V gene TRBV20-1 combines with J gene TRBJ1-5; tentatively, D is TRBD1 (5 bases). V was clipped by 5 bases and J by 9 bases, with 17 bases between them. The CDR3 consists of 13 residues. Germline CDR1 reads DFQATT; CDR2 reads SNEGSKA (reference sequence).

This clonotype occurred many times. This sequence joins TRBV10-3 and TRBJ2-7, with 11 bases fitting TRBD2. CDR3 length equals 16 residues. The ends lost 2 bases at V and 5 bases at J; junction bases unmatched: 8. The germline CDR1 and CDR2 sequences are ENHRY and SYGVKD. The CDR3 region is CAISEGSGGAFDEQYF. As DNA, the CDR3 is TGTGCCATCAGTGAGGGTAGCGGGGGGGCGTTTGACGAGCAGTACTTC.

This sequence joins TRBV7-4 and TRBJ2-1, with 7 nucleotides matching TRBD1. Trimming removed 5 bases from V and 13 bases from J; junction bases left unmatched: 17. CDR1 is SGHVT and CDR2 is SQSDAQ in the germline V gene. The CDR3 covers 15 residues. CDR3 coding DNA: TGTGCCAGCAGCACCTCGACAGGGTTAGGGCCTGGACAGTTCTTC. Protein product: CASSTSTGLGPGQFF. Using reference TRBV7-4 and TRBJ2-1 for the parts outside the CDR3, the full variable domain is GAGVSQSPRYKVAKRGRDVALRCDSISGHVTLYWYRQTLGQGSEVLTYSQSDAQRDKSGRPSGRFSAERPERSVSTLKIQRTEQGDSAVYLCASSTSTGLGPGQFFGPGTRLTVL.

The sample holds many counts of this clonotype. For the CDR3, the DNA is TGTGCCAGCAGGCCTCGGACAGGTTGGAACTATGGCTACACCTTC. This codes for CASRPRTGWNYGYTF. V and J are TRBV6-1 and TRBJ1-2; 7 bases align to TRBD1. CDR3 length: 15 residues. V gave up 6 bases and J gave up 2 bases; unmatched junction bases: 9. The germline gives CDR1 MNHNS, CDR2 SASEGT.

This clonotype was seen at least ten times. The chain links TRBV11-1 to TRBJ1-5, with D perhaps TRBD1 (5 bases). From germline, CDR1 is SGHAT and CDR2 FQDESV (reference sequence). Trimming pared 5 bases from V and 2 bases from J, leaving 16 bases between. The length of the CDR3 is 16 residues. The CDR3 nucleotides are TGTGCCAGCAGCGCTGACAGAGCAAGTCGCAATCAGCCCCAGCATTTT. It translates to CASSADRASRNQPQHF.

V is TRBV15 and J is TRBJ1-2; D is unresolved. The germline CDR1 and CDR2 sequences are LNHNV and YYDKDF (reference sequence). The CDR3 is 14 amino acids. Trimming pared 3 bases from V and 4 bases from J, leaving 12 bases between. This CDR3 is CATSSGVGFYGYTF. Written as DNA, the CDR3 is TGTGCCACCAGCAGTGGTGTCGGCTTCTATGGCTACACCTTC.

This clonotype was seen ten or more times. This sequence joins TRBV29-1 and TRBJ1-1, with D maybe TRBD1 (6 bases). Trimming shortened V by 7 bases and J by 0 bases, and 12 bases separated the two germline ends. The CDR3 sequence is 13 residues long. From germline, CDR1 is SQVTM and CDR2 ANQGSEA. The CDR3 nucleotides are TGCAGCGGATCCGGGACAATGAACACTGAAGCTTTCTTT. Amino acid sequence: CSGSGTMNTEAFF.

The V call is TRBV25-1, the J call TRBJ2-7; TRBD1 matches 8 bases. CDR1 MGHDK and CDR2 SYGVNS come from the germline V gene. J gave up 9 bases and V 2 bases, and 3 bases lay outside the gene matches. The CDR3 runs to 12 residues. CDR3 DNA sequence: TGTGCCAGCAGTGAACAGGGGGCAGGGCAGTACTTC. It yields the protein CASSEQGAGQYF.

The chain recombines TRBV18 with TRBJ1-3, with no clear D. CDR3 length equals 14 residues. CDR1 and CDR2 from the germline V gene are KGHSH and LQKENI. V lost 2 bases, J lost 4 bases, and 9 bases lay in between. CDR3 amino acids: CASSPMQDGNTIYF. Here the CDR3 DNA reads TGTGCCAGCTCACCAATGCAGGACGGAAACACCATATATTTT. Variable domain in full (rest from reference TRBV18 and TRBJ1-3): NAGVMQNPRHLVRRRGQEARLRCSPMKGHSHVYWYRQLPEEGLKFMVYLQKENIIDESGMPKERFSAEFPKEGPSILRIQQVVRGDSAAYFCASSPMQDGNTIYFGEGSWLTVV.

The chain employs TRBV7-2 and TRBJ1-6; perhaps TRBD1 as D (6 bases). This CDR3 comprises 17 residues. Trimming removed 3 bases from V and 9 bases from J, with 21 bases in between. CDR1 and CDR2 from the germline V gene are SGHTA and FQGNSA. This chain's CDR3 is CASSLGAGGRGVSPLHF. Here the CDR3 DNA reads TGTGCCAGCAGCTTGGGGGCCGGGGGGAGGGGGGTTTCACCCCTCCACTTT.

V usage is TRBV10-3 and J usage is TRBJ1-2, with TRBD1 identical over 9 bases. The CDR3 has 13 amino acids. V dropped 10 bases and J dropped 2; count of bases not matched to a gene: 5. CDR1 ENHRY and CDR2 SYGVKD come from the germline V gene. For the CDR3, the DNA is TGTGCCAGCAAGGACAGGGGCAACTATGGCTACACCTTC. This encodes CASKDRGNYGYTF.

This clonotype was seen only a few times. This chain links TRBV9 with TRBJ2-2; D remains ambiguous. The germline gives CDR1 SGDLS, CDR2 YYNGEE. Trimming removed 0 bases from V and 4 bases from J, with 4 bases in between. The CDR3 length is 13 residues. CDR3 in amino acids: CASSVVATGELFF. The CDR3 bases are TGTGCCAGCAGCGTAGTGGCCACCGGGGAGCTGTTTTTT. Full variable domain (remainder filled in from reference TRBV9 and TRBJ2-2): DSGVTQTPKHLITATGQRVTLRCSPRSGDLSVYWYQQSLDQGLQFLIQYYNGEERAKGNILERFSAQQFPDLHSELNLSSLELGDSALYFCASSVVATGELFFGEGSRLTVL.

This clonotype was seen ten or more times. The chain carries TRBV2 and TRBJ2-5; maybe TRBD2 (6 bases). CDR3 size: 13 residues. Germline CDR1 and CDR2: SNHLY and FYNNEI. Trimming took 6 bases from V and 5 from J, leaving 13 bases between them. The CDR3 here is CASRGGSGETQYF. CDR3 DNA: TGTGCCAGCAGGGGGGGATCCGGGGAGACCCAGTACTTC. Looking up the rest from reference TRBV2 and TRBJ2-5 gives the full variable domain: EPEVTQTPSHQVTQMGQEVILRCVPISNHLYFYWYRQILGQKVEFLVSFYNNEISEKSEIFDDQFSVERPDGSNFTLKIRSTKLEDSAMYFCASRGGSGETQYFGPGTRLLVL.

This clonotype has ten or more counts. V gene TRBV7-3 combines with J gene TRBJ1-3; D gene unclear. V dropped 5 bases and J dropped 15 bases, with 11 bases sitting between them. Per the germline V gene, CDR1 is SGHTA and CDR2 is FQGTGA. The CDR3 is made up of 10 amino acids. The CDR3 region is CASSLDMAYF. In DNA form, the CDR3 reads TGTGCCAGCAGCCTCGACATGGCATATTTT.

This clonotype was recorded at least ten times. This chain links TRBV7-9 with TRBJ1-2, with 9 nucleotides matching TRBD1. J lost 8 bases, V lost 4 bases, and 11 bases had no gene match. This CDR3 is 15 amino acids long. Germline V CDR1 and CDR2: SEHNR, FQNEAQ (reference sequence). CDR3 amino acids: CASSSLFDRGSGYTF. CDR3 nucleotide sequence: TGTGCCAGCAGCTCGCTTTTTGACAGGGGGAGCGGCTACACCTTC.

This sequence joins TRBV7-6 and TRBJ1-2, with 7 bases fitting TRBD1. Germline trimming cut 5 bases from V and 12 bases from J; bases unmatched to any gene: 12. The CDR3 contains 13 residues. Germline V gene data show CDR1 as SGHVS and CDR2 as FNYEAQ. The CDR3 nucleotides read TGTGCCAGCAGCCCCCGGACAGGAGGAGGCCACACCTTC. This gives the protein CASSPRTGGGHTF.